This T cell receptor beta chain was found in a study of T-cell memory formation after mild COVID-19. The overall study: TCR clustering was largely donor specific. Study-level findings and limits: Contracting CD4+ clones were located mainly in CM and EM, and CD8+ clones in EMRA. The pre-infection memory compartment contained some responding clones, suggesting cross-reactive memory joined.

There are many counts of this clonotype. Its antigen remains unidentified. Losses at the gene ends were 0 bases for V and 15 bases for J; bases not matched to a gene: 6. The CDR3 spans 13 residues. Germline loops: CDR1 SGHKS, CDR2 YYEKEE (reference sequence). MiXCR, applied by TCRdb to the 5' RACE reads, yields one record per CDR3 protein. Of roughly 550,000 distinct CDR3 sequences detected, roughly 20% appear once; the ten largest clones hold about an eighth. The source is an adult woman who had mild COVID-19 (a few samples of this study predate the infection). Cell type and time point are not known. Material for sequencing was PBMCs or a T cell subset sorted from them (not recorded which). J is TRBJ2-3 and V is TRBV5-5; 11 positions agree with TRBD2. CDR3 protein: CASSLEASGGPYF. CDR3 bases: TGTGCCAGCAGCTTGGAGGCTAGCGGGGGGCCCTATTTT.